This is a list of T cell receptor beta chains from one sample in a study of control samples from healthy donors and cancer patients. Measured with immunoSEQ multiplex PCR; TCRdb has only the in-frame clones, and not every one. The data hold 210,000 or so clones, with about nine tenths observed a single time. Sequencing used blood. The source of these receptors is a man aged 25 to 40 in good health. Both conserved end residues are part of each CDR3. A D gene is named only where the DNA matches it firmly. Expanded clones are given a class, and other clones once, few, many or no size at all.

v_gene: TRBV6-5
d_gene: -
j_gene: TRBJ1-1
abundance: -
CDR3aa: CASSYSRGLEAFF
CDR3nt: TGTGCCAGCAGTTACTCACGGGGTCTCGAAGCTTTCTTT

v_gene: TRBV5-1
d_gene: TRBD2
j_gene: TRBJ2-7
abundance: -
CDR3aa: CASSLDSGAASYEQYF
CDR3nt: TGCGCCAGCAGCTTGGACAGCGGGGCGGCCTCCTACGAGCAGTACTTC

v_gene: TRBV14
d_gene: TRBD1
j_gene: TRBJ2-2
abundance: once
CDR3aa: CASSQDRTGVNTGELFF
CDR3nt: TGTGCCAGCAGCCAAGATCGAACAGGGGTTAACACCGGGGAGCTGTTTTTT

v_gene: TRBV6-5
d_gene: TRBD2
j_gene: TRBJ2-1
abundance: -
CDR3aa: CASSLLAGEYNEQFF
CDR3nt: TGTGCCAGCAGCCTCCTAGCGGGGGAGTACAATGAGCAGTTCTTC

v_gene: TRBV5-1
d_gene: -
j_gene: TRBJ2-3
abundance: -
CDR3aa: CASLPRGASTDTQYF
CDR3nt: TGCGCCAGCCTTCCCCGGGGGGCTAGCACAGATACGCAGTATTTT

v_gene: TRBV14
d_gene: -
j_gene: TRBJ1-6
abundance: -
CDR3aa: CASSQFNNSPLHF
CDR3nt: TGTGCCAGCAGCCAATTCAATAATTCACCCCTCCACTTT

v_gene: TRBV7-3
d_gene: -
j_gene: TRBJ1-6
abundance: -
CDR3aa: CASSLIPSGDSPLHF
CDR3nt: TGTGCCAGCAGCTTAATTCCATCAGGGGATTCACCCCTCCACTTT

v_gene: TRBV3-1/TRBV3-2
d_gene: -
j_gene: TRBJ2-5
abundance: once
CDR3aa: CASSHTETQYF
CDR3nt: TGTGCCAGCAGCCACACAGAGACCCAGTACTTC

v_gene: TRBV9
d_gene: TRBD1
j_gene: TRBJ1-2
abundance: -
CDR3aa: CASSVAAGTGSANYGYTF
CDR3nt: TGTGCCAGCAGCGTAGCAGCCGGGACAGGGTCGGCTAACTATGGCTACACCTTC

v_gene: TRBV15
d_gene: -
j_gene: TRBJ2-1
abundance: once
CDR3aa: CATSRIRTAGYDEQFF
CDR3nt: TGTGCCACCAGCAGAATCAGGACGGCGGGGTACGATGAGCAGTTCTTC

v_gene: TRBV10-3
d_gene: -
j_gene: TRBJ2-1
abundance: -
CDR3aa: CATSGGDEQFF
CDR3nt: TGTGCCACTTCGGGGGGCGATGAGCAGTTCTTC

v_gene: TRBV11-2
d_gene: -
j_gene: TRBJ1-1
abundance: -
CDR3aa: CASSLAQALNTEAFF
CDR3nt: TGTGCCAGCAGCTTGGCGCAGGCCTTGAACACTGAAGCTTTCTTT

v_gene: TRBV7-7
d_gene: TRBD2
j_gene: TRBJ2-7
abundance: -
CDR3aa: CASSFRGRPGLAGVKGEQYF
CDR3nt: TGTGCCAGCAGCTTTCGGGGTCGGCCGGGACTAGCGGGGGTCAAGGGGGAGCAGTACTTC

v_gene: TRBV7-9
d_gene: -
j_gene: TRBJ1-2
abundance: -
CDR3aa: CASNEGIKGYTF
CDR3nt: TGTGCCAGCAACGAGGGGATTAAAGGCTACACCTTC

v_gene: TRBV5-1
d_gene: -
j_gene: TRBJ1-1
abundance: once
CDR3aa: CASTPAQGVNTEAFF
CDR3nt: TGCGCCAGCACCCCAGCCCAGGGTGTGAACACTGAAGCTTTCTTT

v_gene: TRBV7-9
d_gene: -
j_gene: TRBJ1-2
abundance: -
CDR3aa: CASSLGPRGGYTF
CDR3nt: TGTGCCAGCAGCTTGGGACCGAGAGGTGGCTACACCTTC

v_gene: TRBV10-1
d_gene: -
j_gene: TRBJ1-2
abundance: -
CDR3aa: CASSEGTAYGYTF
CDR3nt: TGCGCCAGCAGTGAGGGGACGGCCTATGGCTACACCTTC

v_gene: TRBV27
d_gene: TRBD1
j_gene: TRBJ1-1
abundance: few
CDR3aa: CASRSNRDSTEAFF
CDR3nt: TGTGCCAGCAGATCTAACCGGGACAGCACTGAAGCTTTCTTT

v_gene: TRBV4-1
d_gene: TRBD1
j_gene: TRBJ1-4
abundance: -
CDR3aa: CASSLSGTGVNEKLFF
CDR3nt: TGCGCCAGCAGCCTTTCCGGGACAGGGGTTAATGAAAAACTGTTTTTT

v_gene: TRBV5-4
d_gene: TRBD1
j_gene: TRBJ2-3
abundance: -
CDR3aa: CASSRDSVESDTQYF
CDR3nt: TGTGCCAGCAGCAGGGACAGTGTGGAGTCAGATACGCAGTATTTT

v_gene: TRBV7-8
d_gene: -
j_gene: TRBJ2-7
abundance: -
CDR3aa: CASSRGWGYEQYF
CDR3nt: TGTGCCAGCAGCCGTGGTTGGGGCTACGAGCAGTACTTC

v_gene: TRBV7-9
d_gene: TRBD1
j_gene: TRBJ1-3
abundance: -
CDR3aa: CASRSLGGDFSGNTIYF
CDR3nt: TGTGCCAGCAGATCCTTAGGGGGCGATTTCTCTGGAAACACCATATATTTT

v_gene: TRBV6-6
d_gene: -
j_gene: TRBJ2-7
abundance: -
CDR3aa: CATRSGYEQYF
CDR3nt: TGTGCCACCCGGTCGGGGTACGAGCAGTACTTC

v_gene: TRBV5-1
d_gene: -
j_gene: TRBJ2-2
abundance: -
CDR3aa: CASSVPNLAGTGELFF
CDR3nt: TGCGCCAGCAGCGTTCCCAATTTGGCGGGCACCGGGGAGCTGTTTTTT

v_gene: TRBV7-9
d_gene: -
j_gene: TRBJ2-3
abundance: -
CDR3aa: CASSFHREGIDTQYF
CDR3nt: TGTGCCAGCAGCTTCCACAGGGAGGGCATAGATACGCAGTATTTT

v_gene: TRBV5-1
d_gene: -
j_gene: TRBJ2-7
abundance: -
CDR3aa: CASSLEIGRTYEQYF
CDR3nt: TGCGCCAGCAGCTTGGAAATTGGACGGACCTACGAGCAGTACTTC

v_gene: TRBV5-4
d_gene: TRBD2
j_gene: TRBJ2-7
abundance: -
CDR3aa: CASSVGLAGGPAYEQYF
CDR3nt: TGTGCCAGCAGCGTGGGACTAGCGGGGGGGCCCGCCTACGAGCAGTACTTC

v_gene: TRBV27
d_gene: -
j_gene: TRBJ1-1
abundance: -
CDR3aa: CASSSILAAGRVAEAFF
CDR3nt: TGTGCCAGCAGTTCGATTTTGGCGGCAGGGAGGGTCGCTGAAGCTTTCTTT

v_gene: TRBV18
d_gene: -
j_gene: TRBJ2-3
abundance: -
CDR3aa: CASSPTSPKGDTQYF
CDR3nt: TGTGCCAGCTCACCAACGAGCCCAAAGGGAGATACGCAGTATTTT

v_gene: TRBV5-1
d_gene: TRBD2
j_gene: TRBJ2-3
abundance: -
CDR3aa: CASRRLAGGFSTDTQYF
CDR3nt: TGCGCCAGCAGGAGGCTAGCGGGGGGTTTTAGCACAGATACGCAGTATTTT

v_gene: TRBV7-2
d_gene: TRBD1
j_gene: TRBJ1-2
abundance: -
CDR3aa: CASSLARDRLNYGYTF
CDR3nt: TGTGCCAGCAGCTTAGCGCGGGACAGACTTAACTATGGCTACACCTTC

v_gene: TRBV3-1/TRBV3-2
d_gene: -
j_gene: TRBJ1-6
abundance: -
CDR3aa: CASSQGGGYNSPLHF
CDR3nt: TGTGCCAGCAGCCAAGGGGGTGGTTATAATTCACCCCTCCACTTT

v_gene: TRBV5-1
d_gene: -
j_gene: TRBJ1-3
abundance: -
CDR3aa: CASSLAGGPRPGNTIYF
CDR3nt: TGCGCCAGCAGCTTGGCCGGTGGGCCCCGGCCTGGAAACACCATATATTTT

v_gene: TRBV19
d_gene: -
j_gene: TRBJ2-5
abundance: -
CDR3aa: CASSRTNLEVGTQYF
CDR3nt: TGTGCCAGTAGTAGAACCAATCTAGAAGTGGGGACCCAGTACTTC

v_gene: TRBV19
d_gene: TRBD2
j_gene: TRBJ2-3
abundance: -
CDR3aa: CASSIASGGPQYF
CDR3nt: TGTGCCAGTAGTATAGCCAGCGGGGGGCCGCAGTATTTT

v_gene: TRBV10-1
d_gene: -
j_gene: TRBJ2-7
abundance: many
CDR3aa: CASSEFGDPYEQYF
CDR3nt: TGCGCCAGCAGTGAGTTCGGAGACCCCTACGAGCAGTACTTC

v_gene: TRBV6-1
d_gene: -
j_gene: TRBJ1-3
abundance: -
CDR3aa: CASSESLAGSGNTIYF
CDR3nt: TGTGCCAGCAGTGAATCACTGGCGGGGTCTGGAAACACCATATATTTT

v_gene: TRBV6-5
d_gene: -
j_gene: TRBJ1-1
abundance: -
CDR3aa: CANTEEGPNTEAFF
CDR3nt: TGTGCCAACACCGAGGAAGGACCGAACACTGAAGCTTTCTTT

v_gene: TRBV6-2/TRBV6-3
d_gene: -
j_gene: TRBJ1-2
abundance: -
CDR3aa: CASSYSASNYGYTF
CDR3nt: TGTGCCAGCAGTTACAGCGCCAGTAACTATGGCTACACCTTC

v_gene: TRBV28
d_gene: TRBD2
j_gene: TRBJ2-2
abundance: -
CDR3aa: CASTLSRGDTGELFF
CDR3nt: TGTGCCAGCACTTTATCGCGGGGGGACACCGGGGAGCTGTTTTTT

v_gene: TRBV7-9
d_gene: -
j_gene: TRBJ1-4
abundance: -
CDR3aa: CASTELATANEKLFF
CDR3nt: TGTGCCAGCACTGAGCTAGCGACGGCTAATGAAAAACTGTTTTTT

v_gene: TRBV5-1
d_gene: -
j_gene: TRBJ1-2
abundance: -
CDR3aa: CASSPTGNYGYTF
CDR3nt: TGCGCCAGCAGCCCCACAGGGAACTATGGCTACACCTTC

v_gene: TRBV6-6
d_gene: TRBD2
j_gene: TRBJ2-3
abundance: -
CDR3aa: CASSPRLAGGSASTDTQYF
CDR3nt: TGTGCCAGCAGTCCCCGACTAGCGGGGGGATCGGCTAGCACAGATACGCAGTATTTT

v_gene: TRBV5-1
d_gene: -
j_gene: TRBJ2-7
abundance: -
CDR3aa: CASSLVPESYEQYF
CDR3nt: TGCGCCAGCAGCTTGGTTCCGGAATCCTACGAGCAGTACTTC

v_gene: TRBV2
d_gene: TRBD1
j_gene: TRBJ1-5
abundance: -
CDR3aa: CASSGTGINSNQPQHF
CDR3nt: TGTGCCAGCAGCGGGACAGGGATCAATAGCAATCAGCCCCAGCATTTT

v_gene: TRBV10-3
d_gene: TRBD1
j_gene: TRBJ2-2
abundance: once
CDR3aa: CAISRDSRSGGELFF
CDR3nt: TGTGCCATCAGCAGGGACAGTAGAAGCGGCGGGGAGCTGTTTTTT

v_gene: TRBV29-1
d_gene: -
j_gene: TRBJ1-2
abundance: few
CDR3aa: CSVEAENYGYTF
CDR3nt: TGCAGCGTTGAGGCGGAAAACTATGGCTACACCTTC

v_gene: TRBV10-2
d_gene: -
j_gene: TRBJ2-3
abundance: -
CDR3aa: CASCQGVGTDTQYF
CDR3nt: TGCGCCAGCTGCCAGGGCGTGGGCACAGATACGCAGTATTTT

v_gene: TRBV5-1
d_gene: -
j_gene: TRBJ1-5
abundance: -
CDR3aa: CASSLGGASNQPQHF
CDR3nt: TGCGCCAGCAGCTTGGGGGGGGCGAGCAATCAGCCCCAGCATTTT

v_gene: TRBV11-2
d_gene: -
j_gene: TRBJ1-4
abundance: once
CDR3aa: CASSLADSATNEKLFF
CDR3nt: TGTGCCAGCAGCTTAGCAGACAGTGCAACTAATGAAAAACTGTTTTTT

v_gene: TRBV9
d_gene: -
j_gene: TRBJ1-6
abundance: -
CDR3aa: CASSVGRNSPLHF
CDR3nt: TGTGCCAGCAGCGTAGGAAGGAATTCACCCCTCCACTTT